This TCR beta chain comes out of a study of patients and donors after allogeneic stem cell transplantation. TCRdb independently ran MiXCR on the RT-PCR reads; one entry per CDR3 protein. The repertoire has roughly 960,000 distinct CDR3 sequences, more than 15% of them found once; the top ten carry 5% to 6.5%. This clonotype was seen a handful of times. The length of the CDR3 is 15 residues. Trimming took 6 bases from V and 3 from J; bases not matched to a gene: 9. Germline V gene lookup returns CDR1 SGHVS and CDR2 FQNEAQ. The clonotype originates from a human donor who was either an allogeneic HSCT recipient or a stem cell or donor lymphocyte infusion donor (not recorded which). It is not recorded whose cells these are; they may come from a transplant donor. J is TRBJ2-5 and V is TRBV7-8; 8 positions match TRBD2. The source material was blood, either unsorted or a sorted T cell fraction (not recorded which). CDR3 amino acids: CASRTRTSWKETQYF. In nucleotides, the CDR3 is TGTGCCAGCAGGACTAGGACTAGCTGGAAAGAGACCCAGTACTTC.